These 12 T cell receptor beta chains came from one sample sequenced in a study of blood T cell repertoires in COVID-19. The table came from immunoSEQ multiplex PCR; TCRdb's copy has only in-frame clones and leaves some out. The sample records around 6,300 clones, 86% being singletons. Specimen: peripheral blood. The receptors come from a human donor with active COVID-19. The donor label of this sample is uncertain.

The chain recombines TRBV11-2 with TRBJ2-3; D not certain. Between the trimmed V and J ends, which lost 2 bases and 3 bases, there was a span of 12 bases. Germline assignment: CDR1 SGHAT and CDR2 FQNNGV. The CDR3 has 15 residues. Here the CDR3 DNA reads TGTGCCAGCAGCTTAATACCCGGAGCGACAGATACGCAGTATTTT. Its protein is CASSLIPGATDTQYF.

As regards this clone: Germline and junction disagree at one end, which may indicate a read error. J is TRBJ2-4 and V is TRBV7-2, with 9 bases fitting TRBD1. Germline V CDR1 and CDR2: SGHTA, FQGNSA. The CDR3 is 14 residues long. The CDR3 is CASSLVGPTGGVHF. The CDR3 DNA sequence: TGTGCCAGCAGCTTAGTGGGGCCCACAGGGGGCGTGCACTTC.

This chain joins TRBV3-1 (or the pseudogene TRBV3-2) and TRBJ1-6, with D maybe TRBD1 (5 bases). CDR3 size: 14 residues. Trimming removed 2 bases from V and 5 bases from J, with 7 bases in between. The germline gives CDR1 LGHDT, CDR2 YNNKEL (reference sequence). The CDR3 loop is CASSQTGNNSPLHF. CDR3 DNA sequence: TGTGCCAGCAGCCAAACAGGAAATAATTCACCCCTCCACTTT.

This clone was observed a single time. The chain combines TRBV5-8 with TRBJ2-7; 9 nucleotides align to TRBD1. Germline CDR1 and CDR2: SGHTS and YDEGEE. CDR3 size: 15 residues. The V gene end was trimmed by 1 base and the J gene end by 2 bases; junction bases not matched to a gene: 4. CDR3 DNA: TGTGCCAGCAGCTTGTGGTGGACAGGGGCCTACGAGCAGTACTTC. Protein: CASSLWWTGAYEQYF.

The chain uses TRBV23-1 and TRBJ2-7, with 9 bases identical to TRBD1. TRBV23-1 is an open reading frame, and its role is uncertain. This CDR3 comprises 16 residues. V trimming: 3 bases; J trimming: 3 bases; junction bases outside the gene matches: 9. The CDR3 spells CASSHLQGAGSYEQYF. The CDR3 DNA sequence: TGCGCCAGCAGTCATTTACAGGGGGCAGGTAGCTACGAGCAGTACTTC.

The chain carries TRBV9 and TRBJ2-3; 9 bases agree with TRBD2. V shed 3 bases, J shed 7 bases, and the junction held 9 bases outside the gene matches. Germline V gene lookup returns CDR1 SGDLS and CDR2 YYNGEE. The CDR3 is made up of 15 amino acids. Here the CDR3 DNA reads TGTGCCAGCAGCGGGGGTGCGGGAGGGCCTAATACGCAGTATTTT. Residues: CASSGGAGGPNTQYF. The full variable domain, its missing parts supplied by reference TRBV9 and TRBJ2-3, is DSGVTQTPKHLITATGQRVTLRCSPRSGDLSVYWYQQSLDQGLQFLIQYYNGEERAKGNILERFSAQQFPDLHSELNLSSLELGDSALYFCASSGGAGGPNTQYFGPGTRLTVL.

This clone appeared a few times. This specimen includes other DNA sequences encoding the same CDR3. The chain recombines TRBV27 with TRBJ1-4, with D possibly TRBD1 on 5 matching bases. CDR1 is MNHEY and CDR2 is SMNVEV in the germline V gene (reference sequence). Trimming pared 3 bases from V and 3 bases from J, leaving 8 bases between. This CDR3 has 14 residues. The CDR3 DNA reads as TGTGCCAGCAGTTTTCAGGGCCCTAATGAAAAACTGTTTTTT. Encoded protein: CASSFQGPNEKLFF.

This clone was seen only once. V and J are TRBV6-5 and TRBJ2-2; D is unclear. V lost 7 bases, J lost 6 bases, and 12 bases lay in between. The CDR3 contains 13 residues. CDR1 MNHEY and CDR2 SVGAGI come from the germline V gene. CDR3 residues: CASKTLRSGELFF. In DNA, the CDR3 is TGTGCCAGCAAAACTCTCCGTTCCGGGGAGCTGTTTTTT.

This clone was picked up a small number of times. The chain employs TRBV30 and TRBJ2-3; 8 bases map to TRBD1. The CDR3 runs to 14 residues. Germline values: CDR1 GTSNPN, CDR2 SVGIG (reference sequence). The V and J ends lost 1 base and 5 bases, in that order; junction bases with no gene match: 5. The CDR3 region has the DNA TGTGCCTGGAGTGCAGGGGGCACAAGAGATACGCAGTATTTT. It codes for CAWSAGGTRDTQYF.

This clone was detected only once. The chain employs TRBV21-1 and TRBJ2-7; the table assigns TRBD1, which was not confirmed against the DNA. TRBV21-1 corresponds to a pseudogene. CDR3 length equals 15 residues. The CDR3 DNA follows: TGTGCCAGCAGCCGACGACAGGGGGCCCCCTACGAGCAGTACTTC. Its protein is CASSRRQGAPYEQYF.

This chain links TRBV5-8 with TRBJ1-5; 9 bases are shared with TRBD1. Germline assignment: CDR1 SGHTS and CDR2 YDEGEE. V was clipped by 1 base and J by 5 bases; unmatched bases: 7. CDR3 size: 16 residues. DNA for the CDR3: TGTGCCAGCAGCTTGATAGCCGGGACAGGGTATCAGCCCCAGCATTTT. It encodes CASSLIAGTGYQPQHF.

V usage is TRBV5-6 and J usage is TRBJ2-1; 15 bases agree with TRBD2. The CDR3 consists of 17 residues. Germline trimming cut 4 bases from V and 1 base from J; bases unmatched to any gene: 3. CDR1 is SGHDT, CDR2 YYEEEE, per germline. In DNA form, the CDR3 reads TGTGCCAGCAGCGTGGGGACTAGCGGGAGGTCCTACAATGAGCAGTTCTTC. Amino acid sequence: CASSVGTSGRSYNEQFF.